The text below deals with one T cell receptor (beta chain). Its antigen is still unknown. Generated by immunoSEQ multiplex PCR, the TCRdb table keeps only in-frame clones and is missing some. The sample has some 100,000 clones; 85% to 90% are singletons. Germline V gene sequence: CDR1 SGHDN, CDR2 FVKESK. The CDR3 contains 16 residues. V lost 0 bases to trimming and J lost 1 base; unmatched junction nucleotides: 4. This sample stems from a study of T cell responses to AZD1222 COVID-19 vaccine. Study findings and constraints: Donors were largely white British and mainly female; clonal diversity was possibly underestimated.

The TCR sequence derives from an adult in good health. The sequencing used peripheral blood, collected on day 0 of AZD1222 vaccination. The chain carries TRBV14 and TRBJ2-3; 7 bases are shared with TRBD1. The CDR3 here is CASSQDRGQRTDTQYF. The CDR3 DNA reads TGTGCCAGCAGCCAAGACAGGGGACAGCGCACAGATACGCAGTATTTT.